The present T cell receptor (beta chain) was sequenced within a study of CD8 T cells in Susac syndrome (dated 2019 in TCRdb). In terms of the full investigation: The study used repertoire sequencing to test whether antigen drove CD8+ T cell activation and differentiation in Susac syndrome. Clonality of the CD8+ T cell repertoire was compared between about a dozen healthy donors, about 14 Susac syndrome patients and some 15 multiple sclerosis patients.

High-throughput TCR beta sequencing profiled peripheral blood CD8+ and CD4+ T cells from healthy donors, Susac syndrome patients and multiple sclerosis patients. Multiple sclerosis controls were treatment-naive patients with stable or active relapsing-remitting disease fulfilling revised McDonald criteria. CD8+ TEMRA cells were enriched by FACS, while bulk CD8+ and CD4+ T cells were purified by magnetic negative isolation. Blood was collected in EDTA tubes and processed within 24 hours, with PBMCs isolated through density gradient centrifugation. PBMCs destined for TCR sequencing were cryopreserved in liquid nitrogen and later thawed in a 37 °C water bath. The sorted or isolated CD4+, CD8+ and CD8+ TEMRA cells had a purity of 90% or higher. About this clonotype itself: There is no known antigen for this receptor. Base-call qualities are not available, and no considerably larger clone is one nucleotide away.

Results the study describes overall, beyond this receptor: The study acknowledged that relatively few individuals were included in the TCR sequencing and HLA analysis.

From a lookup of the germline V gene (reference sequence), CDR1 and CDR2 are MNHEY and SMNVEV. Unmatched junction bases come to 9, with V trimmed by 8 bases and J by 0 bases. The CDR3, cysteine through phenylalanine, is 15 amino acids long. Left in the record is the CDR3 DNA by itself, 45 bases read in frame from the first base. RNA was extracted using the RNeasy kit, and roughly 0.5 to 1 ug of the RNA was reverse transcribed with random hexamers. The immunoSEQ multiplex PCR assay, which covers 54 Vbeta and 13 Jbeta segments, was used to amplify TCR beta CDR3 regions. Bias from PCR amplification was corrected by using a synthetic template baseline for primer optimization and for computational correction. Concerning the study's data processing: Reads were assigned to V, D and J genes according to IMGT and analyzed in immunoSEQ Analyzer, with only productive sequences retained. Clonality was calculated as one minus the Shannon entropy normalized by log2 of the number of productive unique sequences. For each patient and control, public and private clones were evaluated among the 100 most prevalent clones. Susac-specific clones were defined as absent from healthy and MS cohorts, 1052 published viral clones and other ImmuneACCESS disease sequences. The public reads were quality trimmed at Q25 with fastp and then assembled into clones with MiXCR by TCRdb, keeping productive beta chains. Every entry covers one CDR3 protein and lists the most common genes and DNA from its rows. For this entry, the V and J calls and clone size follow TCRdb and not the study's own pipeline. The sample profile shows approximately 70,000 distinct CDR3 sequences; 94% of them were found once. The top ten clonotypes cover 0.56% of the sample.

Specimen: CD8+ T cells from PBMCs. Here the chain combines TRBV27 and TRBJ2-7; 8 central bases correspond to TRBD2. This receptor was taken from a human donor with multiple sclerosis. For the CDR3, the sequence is CASRGAGGISYEQYF. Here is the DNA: TGTGCCAGCCGGGGGGCGGGAGGCATCTCCTACGAGCAGTACTTC.